Listed below are T cell receptor beta chains from one sample, sequenced in a study of T cells in Graves' hyperthyroidism and ophthalmopathy. TCRdb re-called the multiplex PCR reads with MiXCR, one entry per CDR3 protein. This table has about half a million distinct CDR3 sequences, just under 20% appearing once. The sequenced material came from blood. The receptors here all came from a man aged 40-55 years with Graves' ophthalmopathy. The CDR3 runs from the conserved cysteine through the conserved F or W. Fields, in order: J gene, V gene, clone size, D gene, CDR3 DNA, CDR3 protein. A D gene is named only where the DNA matches it firmly. The size of a clone is reported for some rows only, either as once, few or many, or as a class for expanded clones.

J gene: TRBJ2-7; V gene: TRBV12-3/TRBV12-4; clone size: -; D gene: -; CDR3 DNA: TGTGCCAGCAGTTTTAACCAGGGTGGCGAGCAGTACTTC; CDR3 protein: CASSFNQGGEQYF
J gene: TRBJ2-7; V gene: TRBV11-2; clone size: -; D gene: TRBD1; CDR3 DNA: TGTGCCAGCAGCTCTACAGGGGGCGGGAGCTACGAGCAGTACTTC; CDR3 protein: CASSSTGGGSYEQYF
J gene: TRBJ2-5; V gene: TRBV12-3/TRBV12-4; clone size: few; D gene: TRBD2; CDR3 DNA: TGTGCCAGCAGTGTTTGGACTAGCGGGGTCGGTGAGACCCAGTACTTC; CDR3 protein: CASSVWTSGVGETQYF
J gene: TRBJ1-6; V gene: TRBV18; clone size: -; D gene: -; CDR3 DNA: TGTGCCAGCTCACGAGATCTAGGGTCTAGGAATTCACCCCTCCACTTT; CDR3 protein: CASSRDLGSRNSPLHF
J gene: TRBJ2-2; V gene: TRBV20-1; clone size: -; D gene: TRBD2; CDR3 DNA: TGCAGTGCTAGAGGATTACGCGGGAGTGGAACCGGGGAGCTGTTTTTT; CDR3 protein: CSARGLRGSGTGELFF
J gene: TRBJ1-6; V gene: TRBV6-5; clone size: few; D gene: -; CDR3 DNA: TGTGCCAGCAGTTACTCGGCGCGTACGAATTCACCCCTCCACTTT; CDR3 protein: CASSYSARTNSPLHF
J gene: TRBJ2-1; V gene: TRBV2; clone size: many; D gene: -; CDR3 DNA: TGTGCCAGCAGTCCCCGTCGACGGGGTGGCCTTATTGAGCAGTTCTTC; CDR3 protein: CASSPRRRGGLIEQFF
J gene: TRBJ2-3; V gene: TRBV2; clone size: many; D gene: -; CDR3 DNA: TGTGCCTCCCCCCCGGGGCAGCCCTACACAGATACGCAGTATTTT; CDR3 protein: CASPPGQPYTDTQYF
J gene: TRBJ2-7; V gene: TRBV7-8; clone size: many; D gene: -; CDR3 DNA: TGTGCCAGCAGCTTCGGCCAGGACTACCTTTACCAGCAGTACTTC; CDR3 protein: CASSFGQDYLYQQYF
J gene: TRBJ2-1; V gene: TRBV5-1; clone size: few; D gene: TRBD1; CDR3 DNA: TGCGCCAGGGAACAGGGACAGCTAGACAATGAGCAGTTCTTC; CDR3 protein: CAREQGQLDNEQFF
J gene: TRBJ2-1; V gene: TRBV20-1; clone size: -; D gene: TRBD2; CDR3 DNA: TGCAGTGCTAGACTTGGGACTAGCGGGATTGGGGAGCAGTTCTTC; CDR3 protein: CSARLGTSGIGEQFF
J gene: TRBJ2-5; V gene: TRBV5-1; clone size: -; D gene: -; CDR3 DNA: TGCGCGAGCACTGAGGGGGTAGGAAAGACCCAGTACTTC; CDR3 protein: CASTEGVGKTQYF
J gene: TRBJ2-1; V gene: TRBV11-2; clone size: -; D gene: -; CDR3 DNA: TGTGCCAGTAGTATTGGGCTAGCGTGGGAGCAGTTCTTC; CDR3 protein: CASSIGLAWEQFF
J gene: TRBJ1-1; V gene: TRBV19; clone size: few; D gene: -; CDR3 DNA: TGTGCCAGTAGTCCCCGGGGGGTGAACACTGAAGCTTTCTTT; CDR3 protein: CASSPRGVNTEAFF
J gene: TRBJ2-6; V gene: TRBV19; clone size: -; D gene: -; CDR3 DNA: TGTGCCAGTAGTCCCTCTAGGGCCAACGTCCTGACTTTC; CDR3 protein: CASSPSRANVLTF
J gene: TRBJ1-2; V gene: TRBV28; clone size: many; D gene: -; CDR3 DNA: TGTGCCAGCAGCCAATGGGGGGGGCTGTTCTATGGCTACACCTTC; CDR3 protein: CASSQWGGLFYGYTF
J gene: TRBJ2-1; V gene: TRBV12-3/TRBV12-4; clone size: many; D gene: TRBD2; CDR3 DNA: TGTGCCAGCCGACCTAGCGGGAGGGCCTACAATGAGCAGTTCTTC; CDR3 protein: CASRPSGRAYNEQFF
J gene: TRBJ2-3; V gene: TRBV6-1; clone size: -; D gene: -; CDR3 DNA: TGTGCCAGCAGTGAACAATTGGGTTTCACAGATACGCAGTATTTT; CDR3 protein: CASSEQLGFTDTQYF
J gene: TRBJ2-7; V gene: TRBV25-1; clone size: few; D gene: TRBD2; CDR3 DNA: TGTGCCAGCAGTGAACTATCCGCTAGCGGAGCCTACGAGCAGTACTTC; CDR3 protein: CASSELSASGAYEQYF
J gene: TRBJ2-7; V gene: TRBV19; clone size: -; D gene: -; CDR3 DNA: TGTGCCAGTAGTTCGGCGGCGGGGGCCCCCTACGAGCAGTACTTC; CDR3 protein: CASSSAAGAPYEQYF
J gene: TRBJ2-7; V gene: TRBV9; clone size: -; D gene: TRBD1; CDR3 DNA: TGTGCCAGCAGCGTAGGGCTGGGACAGGGGGCTTTAGAGCAGTACTTC; CDR3 protein: CASSVGLGQGALEQYF
J gene: TRBJ2-7; V gene: TRBV12-3/TRBV12-4; clone size: -; D gene: TRBD2; CDR3 DNA: TGTGCCAGCAGTTTGATGGGCCGGGGACTAGCGGTCTCCTACGAGCAGTACTTC; CDR3 protein: CASSLMGRGLAVSYEQYF
J gene: TRBJ1-1; V gene: TRBV12-3/TRBV12-4; clone size: many; D gene: -; CDR3 DNA: TGTGCCAGCAATACTTGGGCCACTGAAGCTTTCTTT; CDR3 protein: CASNTWATEAFF
J gene: TRBJ1-2; V gene: TRBV6-1; clone size: few; D gene: -; CDR3 DNA: TGTGCCAGCAGTTATCTGAGGGCGGGAGCTCCATACGAGGCTTATGGCTACACCTTC; CDR3 protein: CASSYLRAGAPYEAYGYTF
J gene: TRBJ1-1; V gene: TRBV2; clone size: -; D gene: TRBD1; CDR3 DNA: TGTGCCAGTCTACAGGGGGCGGGCACTGAAGCTTTCTTT; CDR3 protein: CASLQGAGTEAFF
J gene: TRBJ2-1; V gene: TRBV18; clone size: -; D gene: TRBD2; CDR3 DNA: TGTGCCAGCTCACCACCGAGCACGGGAGGGCCTATTGAGCAGTTCTTC; CDR3 protein: CASSPPSTGGPIEQFF
J gene: TRBJ2-1; V gene: TRBV19; clone size: -; D gene: TRBD2; CDR3 DNA: TGTGCCAGTAGGTTTGCTAGCGGGGCCCCCAATGAGCAGTTCTTC; CDR3 protein: CASRFASGAPNEQFF
J gene: TRBJ2-3; V gene: TRBV4-1; clone size: few; D gene: -; CDR3 DNA: TGCGCCAGCAGCCATCGTGGCGGGAGCACAGATACGCAGTATTTT; CDR3 protein: CASSHRGGSTDTQYF
J gene: TRBJ2-3; V gene: TRBV28; clone size: -; D gene: -; CDR3 DNA: TGTGCCAGCAGTCCCCTGGGAATGGGCTCCACAGATACGCAGTATTTT; CDR3 protein: CASSPLGMGSTDTQYF
J gene: TRBJ2-1; V gene: TRBV20-1; clone size: few; D gene: TRBD2; CDR3 DNA: TGCAGTGCTGCCCAAGGGGGCGGGAGGGCCATTGAGCAGTTCTTC; CDR3 protein: CSAAQGGGRAIEQFF
J gene: TRBJ2-5; V gene: TRBV20-1; clone size: -; D gene: TRBD2; CDR3 DNA: TGCAGTGCCCCCCCTCTAGCGGGGGGGTTAGAGACCCAGTACTTC; CDR3 protein: CSAPPLAGGLETQYF
J gene: TRBJ2-7; V gene: TRBV2; clone size: many; D gene: -; CDR3 DNA: TGTGCCAGCAAGGATCCTGACCGACCCTACGAGCAGTACTTC; CDR3 protein: CASKDPDRPYEQYF
J gene: TRBJ1-6; V gene: TRBV30; clone size: few; D gene: TRBD1; CDR3 DNA: TGTGCCTGGAGATTGGGACAGGGAGGTCAGATGGGGCCCCTCCACTTT; CDR3 protein: CAWRLGQGGQMGPLHF
J gene: TRBJ1-6; V gene: TRBV27; clone size: many; D gene: -; CDR3 DNA: TGTGCCAGCAGTTTTCAGGGAGGAGATTCACCCCTCCACTTT; CDR3 protein: CASSFQGGDSPLHF
J gene: TRBJ2-1; V gene: TRBV5-1; clone size: -; D gene: -; CDR3 DNA: TGCGCCAGCAGCTTGGCCGAGGACGGGGGACCCTACAATGAGCAGTTCTTC; CDR3 protein: CASSLAEDGGPYNEQFF
J gene: TRBJ2-1; V gene: TRBV6-1; clone size: -; D gene: -; CDR3 DNA: TGTGCCAGCAGTCAGGGGTACTGGGGGGATGAGCAGTTCTTC; CDR3 protein: CASSQGYWGDEQFF
J gene: TRBJ2-1; V gene: TRBV18; clone size: few; D gene: TRBD2; CDR3 DNA: TGTGCCAGCTCACAAAATAGCGGGAATGAGCAGTTCTTC; CDR3 protein: CASSQNSGNEQFF
J gene: TRBJ2-7; V gene: TRBV6-2/TRBV6-3; clone size: few; D gene: TRBD1; CDR3 DNA: TGTGCCAGCAGGGGGGACAGTACCTACGAGCAGTACTTC; CDR3 protein: CASRGDSTYEQYF
J gene: TRBJ2-3; V gene: TRBV11-2; clone size: many; D gene: -; CDR3 DNA: TGTGCCAGCAGCTTATATGAGGGTAGCACAGATACGCAGTATTTT; CDR3 protein: CASSLYEGSTDTQYF
J gene: TRBJ1-1; V gene: TRBV2; clone size: few; D gene: -; CDR3 DNA: TGTGCCAGCAGTGCCAGGTCATGGGCTGAAGCTTTCTTT; CDR3 protein: CASSARSWAEAFF
J gene: TRBJ1-6; V gene: TRBV30; clone size: few; D gene: -; CDR3 DNA: TGTGCCTGGAGTGTAACGCCCCCGGGAATCGGGAATTCACCCCTCCACTTT; CDR3 protein: CAWSVTPPGIGNSPLHF
J gene: TRBJ1-1; V gene: TRBV11-2; clone size: -; D gene: TRBD1; CDR3 DNA: TGTGCCAGCAGCGACAGGGGGACGAACACTGAAGCTTTCTTT; CDR3 protein: CASSDRGTNTEAFF
J gene: TRBJ2-3; V gene: TRBV3-1; clone size: many; D gene: -; CDR3 DNA: TGTGCCAGCAGCCAAGATCGGTCGGGATCTGCAGATACGCAGTATTTT; CDR3 protein: CASSQDRSGSADTQYF
J gene: TRBJ2-3; V gene: TRBV7-2; clone size: few; D gene: TRBD2; CDR3 DNA: TGTGCCAGCAGCGTTCTAGCGGTTGGTGCAGATACGCAGTATTTT; CDR3 protein: CASSVLAVGADTQYF
J gene: TRBJ1-2; V gene: TRBV5-1; clone size: -; D gene: -; CDR3 DNA: TGCGCCAGCAGCATAGGACCCTATGGCTACACCTTC; CDR3 protein: CASSIGPYGYTF
J gene: TRBJ2-1; V gene: TRBV7-9; clone size: many; D gene: -; CDR3 DNA: TGTGCCGCAATGGGGGTTACCAATGAGCAGTTCTTC; CDR3 protein: CAAMGVTNEQFF
J gene: TRBJ2-3; V gene: TRBV19; clone size: few; D gene: TRBD2; CDR3 DNA: TGTGCCAGTAGTACTCCCCCCGGGACTAGCGGGAGTTCCACAGATACGCAGTATTTT; CDR3 protein: CASSTPPGTSGSSTDTQYF
J gene: TRBJ2-7; V gene: TRBV27; clone size: -; D gene: -; CDR3 DNA: TGTGCCAGCAGACCCAGTAACCGCTACGAGCAGTACTTC; CDR3 protein: CASRPSNRYEQYF
J gene: TRBJ1-2; V gene: TRBV3-1; clone size: many; D gene: -; CDR3 DNA: TGTGCCAGCAGCCCGGGACATCTCTATGGCTACACCTTC; CDR3 protein: CASSPGHLYGYTF
J gene: TRBJ1-2; V gene: TRBV11-2; clone size: many; D gene: -; CDR3 DNA: TGTGCCAGCAGCTCCGGACAGCCTTCTAACTATGGCTACACCTTC; CDR3 protein: CASSSGQPSNYGYTF
J gene: TRBJ1-1; V gene: TRBV10-1; clone size: few; D gene: -; CDR3 DNA: TGCGCCAGCAGTGGGGAGATTAACACTGAAGCTTTCTTT; CDR3 protein: CASSGEINTEAFF
J gene: TRBJ2-2; V gene: TRBV20-1; clone size: -; D gene: -; CDR3 DNA: TGCAGTGCTAACCGGGAAGCGACCGGGGAGCTGTTTTTT; CDR3 protein: CSANREATGELFF
J gene: TRBJ2-1; V gene: TRBV12-3/TRBV12-4; clone size: -; D gene: -; CDR3 DNA: TGTGCCAGCAGTTTAGGGGTCCCAAACAATGAGCAGTTCTTC; CDR3 protein: CASSLGVPNNEQFF
J gene: TRBJ2-3; V gene: TRBV11-2; clone size: many; D gene: -; CDR3 DNA: TGTGCCAGCAGCCCGGTAGGGGATACGCAGTATTTT; CDR3 protein: CASSPVGDTQYF